The clone carrying this TCR beta chain was detected many times. Specified time point: newly diagnosed GD, antithyroid drugs for less than 3 months. PBMCs provided the RNA from which the TCR library was made. Both iRepertoire HTBI primers and Arm-PCR of CDR3 regions were used to build the TCR beta libraries. Each CDR3 protein is one row after TCRdb ran MiXCR on the multiplex PCR reads. The table has some 220,000 distinct CDR3 sequences, roughly 19% seen once. This entry is derived from a study of regulatory T cells in long-lasting Graves disease. The same data also went into a second study, on T cells in Graves' hyperthyroidism and ophthalmopathy.

Sequenced material: peripheral blood mononuclear cells (PBMCs), taken at new diagnosis, from a patient treated with antithyroid drugs. The clonotype originates from a woman under 40 with Graves disease.

CDR3 in DNA: TGTGCCAGCAGTTTGGGGGTCTTAGCCAAAAACATTCAGTACTTC. This codes for CASSLGVLAKNIQYF. The chain is built from TRBV28 and TRBJ2-4; possibly TRBD1 or TRBD2 for D (5 bases each). This CDR3 spans 15 amino acids. Trimming removed 3 bases at V and 0 bases at J, with 9 bases between. The germline gives CDR1 MDHEN, CDR2 SYDVKM. The full variable domain, with the rest looked up from reference TRBV28 and TRBJ2-4, is DVKVTQSSRYLVKRTGEKVFLECVQDMDHENMFWYRQDPGLGLRLIYFSYDVKMKEKGDIPEGYSVSREKKERFSLILESASTNQTSMYLCASSLGVLAKNIQYFGAGTRLSVL.